This T cell receptor beta chain was sequenced in a study of blood T cell repertoires in COVID-19. TCRdb's copy holds only in-frame clones and misses some; the assay was immunoSEQ multiplex PCR. Found here are hundreds of thousands of clones, 75% to 90% of them singletons; the top ten hold about 0.95%. The CDR3 runs to 15 residues. CDR1 is MDHEN and CDR2 is SYDVKM in the germline V gene. V lost 2 bases, J lost 3 bases, and 13 bases lay in between. The chain uses TRBV28 and TRBJ1-2; TRBD1 is a possible D gene (5 bases). The sequence was collected from a man aged 50-60 years who had been exposed to COVID-19. The sequencing sample was made of PBMCs or T cells enriched from blood (not recorded which). The chain's CDR3 is CASSLIQGIYYGYTF. For the CDR3, the DNA is TGTGCCAGCAGTTTAATCCAGGGTATTTACTATGGCTACACCTTC.